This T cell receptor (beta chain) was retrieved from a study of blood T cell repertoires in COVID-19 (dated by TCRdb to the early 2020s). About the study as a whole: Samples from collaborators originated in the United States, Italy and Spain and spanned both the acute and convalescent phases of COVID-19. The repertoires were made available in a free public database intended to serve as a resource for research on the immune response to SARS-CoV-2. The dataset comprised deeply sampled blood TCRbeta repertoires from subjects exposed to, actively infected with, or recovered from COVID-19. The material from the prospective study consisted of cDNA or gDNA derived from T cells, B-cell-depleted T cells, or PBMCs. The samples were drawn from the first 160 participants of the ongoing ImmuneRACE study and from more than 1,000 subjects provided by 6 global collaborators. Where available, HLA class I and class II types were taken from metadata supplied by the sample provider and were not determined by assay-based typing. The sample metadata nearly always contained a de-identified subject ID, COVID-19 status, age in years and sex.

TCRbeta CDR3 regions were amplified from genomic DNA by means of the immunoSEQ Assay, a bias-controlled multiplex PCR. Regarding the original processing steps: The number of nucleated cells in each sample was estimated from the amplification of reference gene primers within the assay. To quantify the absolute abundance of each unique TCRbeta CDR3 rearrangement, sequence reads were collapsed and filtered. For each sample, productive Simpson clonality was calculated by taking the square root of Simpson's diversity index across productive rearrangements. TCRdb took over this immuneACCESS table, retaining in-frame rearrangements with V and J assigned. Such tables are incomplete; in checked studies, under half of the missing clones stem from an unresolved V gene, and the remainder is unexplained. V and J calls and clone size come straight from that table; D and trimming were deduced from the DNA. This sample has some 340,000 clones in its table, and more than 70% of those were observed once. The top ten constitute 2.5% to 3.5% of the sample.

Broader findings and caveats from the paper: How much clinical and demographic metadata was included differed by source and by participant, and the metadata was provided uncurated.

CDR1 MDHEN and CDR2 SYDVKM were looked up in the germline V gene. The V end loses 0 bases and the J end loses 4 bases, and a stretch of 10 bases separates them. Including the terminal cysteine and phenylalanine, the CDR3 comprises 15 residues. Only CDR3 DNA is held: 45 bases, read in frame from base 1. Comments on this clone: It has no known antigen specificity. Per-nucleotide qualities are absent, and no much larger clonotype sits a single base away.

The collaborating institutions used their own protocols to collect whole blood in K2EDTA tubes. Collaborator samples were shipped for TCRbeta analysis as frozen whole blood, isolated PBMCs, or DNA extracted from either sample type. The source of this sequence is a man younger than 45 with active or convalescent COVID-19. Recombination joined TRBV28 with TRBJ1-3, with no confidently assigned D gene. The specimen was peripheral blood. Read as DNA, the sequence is TGTGCCAGCAGTTTATGGGGGAGTTCGGGAAACACCATATATTTT. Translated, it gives CASSLWGSSGNTIYF.